This T cell receptor (beta chain) was recorded in a study of blood T cell repertoires in COVID-19. Recovered status applied to Cohort 3 donors who had two consecutive negative PCRs. It also applied to those with clearance or with symptom resolution. Produced via immunoSEQ multiplex PCR; TCRdb's table is partial and in-frame only. The repertoire has about 300,000 clones, over 75% of them found once; the top ten carry about 4%. The source of this sequence is a man aged 25 to 40 who had recovered from COVID-19. The source material was PBMCs or T cells enriched from blood (not recorded which).

The CDR3 nucleotides are TGCAGCGTTCCCAGGGCTGGTGGGGAGCTGTTTTTT. Protein product: CSVPRAGGELFF. The V call is TRBV29-1, the J call TRBJ2-2; the D gene is possibly TRBD1 (5 bases). The germline gives CDR1 SQVTM, CDR2 ANQGSEA. The CDR3 covers 12 residues. Trimming removed 5 bases at V and 8 bases at J, with 12 bases between.